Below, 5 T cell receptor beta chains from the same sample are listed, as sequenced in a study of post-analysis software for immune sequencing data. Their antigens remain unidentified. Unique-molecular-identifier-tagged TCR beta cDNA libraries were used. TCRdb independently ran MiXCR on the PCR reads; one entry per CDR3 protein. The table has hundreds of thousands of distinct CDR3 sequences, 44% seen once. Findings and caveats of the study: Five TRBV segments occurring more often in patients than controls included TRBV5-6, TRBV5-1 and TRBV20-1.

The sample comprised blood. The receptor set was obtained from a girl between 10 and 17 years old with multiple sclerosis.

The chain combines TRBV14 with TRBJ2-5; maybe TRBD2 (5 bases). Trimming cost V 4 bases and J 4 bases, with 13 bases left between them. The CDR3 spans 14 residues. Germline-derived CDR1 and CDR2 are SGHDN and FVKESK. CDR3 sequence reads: CASSPGYRGETQYF. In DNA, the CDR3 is TGTGCCAGCAGCCCTGGATATCGGGGAGAGACCCAGTACTTC.

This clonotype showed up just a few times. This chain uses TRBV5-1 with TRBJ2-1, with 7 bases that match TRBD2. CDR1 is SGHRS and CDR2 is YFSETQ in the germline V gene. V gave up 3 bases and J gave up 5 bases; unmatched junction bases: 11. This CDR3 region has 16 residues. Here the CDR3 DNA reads TGCGCCAGCAGCTCTCCTCCTAGCGGTAACAACAATGAGCAGTTCTTC. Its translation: CASSSPPSGNNNEQFF.

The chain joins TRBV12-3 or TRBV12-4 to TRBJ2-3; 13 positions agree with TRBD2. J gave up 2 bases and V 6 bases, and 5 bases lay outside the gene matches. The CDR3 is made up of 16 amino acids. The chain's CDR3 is CASRQGLAGFTDTQYF. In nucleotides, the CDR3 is TGTGCCAGCAGGCAGGGACTAGCGGGGTTCACAGATACGCAGTATTTT.

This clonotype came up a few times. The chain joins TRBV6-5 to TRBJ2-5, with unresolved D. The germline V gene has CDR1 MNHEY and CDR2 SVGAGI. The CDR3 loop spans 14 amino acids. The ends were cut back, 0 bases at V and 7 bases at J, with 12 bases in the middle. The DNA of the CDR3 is TGTGCCAGCAGTTACTCGCCTGGGGTAGGGACCCAGTACTTC. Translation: CASSYSPGVGTQYF.

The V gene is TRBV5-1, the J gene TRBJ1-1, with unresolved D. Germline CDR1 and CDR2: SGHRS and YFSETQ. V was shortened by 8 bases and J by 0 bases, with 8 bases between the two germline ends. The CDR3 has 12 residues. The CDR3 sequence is CASKSVNTEAFF. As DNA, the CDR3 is TGCGCCAGTAAATCGGTGAACACTGAAGCTTTCTTT.